The sequence of this T cell receptor beta chain was determined in a study of blood T cell repertoires in COVID-19. Looking at the study overall: COVID-19 samples, acute and convalescent, were from the United States, Italy and Spain. Sources were T cells, B-cell-depleted T cells, or PBMCs; the material itself was cDNA or gDNA.

Per the study methods: Estimation of nucleated cell counts was performed using reference gene primer amplification. Measured with immunoSEQ multiplex PCR; TCRdb has only the in-frame clones, and not every one. That table is the source of V, J and clone size, and D and trimming were worked out from the DNA. The sample records about 92,000 clones, approximately 91% being singletons. CDR1 WSHSY and CDR2 SAAADI come from the germline V gene. The CDR3 consists of 17 residues. The V end lost 0 bases, the J end lost 5 bases, and 17 bases lay between the germline ends. Sequencing input: peripheral blood. This sequence originates from a human donor with active COVID-19. The donor label of this sample is uncertain. This chain joins TRBV10-2 and TRBJ2-1; D uncertain. The CDR3 loop is CASSESSPGFPDNEQFF. CDR3 nucleotides: TGCGCCAGCAGTGAGTCGAGCCCCGGGTTTCCGGACAATGAGCAGTTCTTC.